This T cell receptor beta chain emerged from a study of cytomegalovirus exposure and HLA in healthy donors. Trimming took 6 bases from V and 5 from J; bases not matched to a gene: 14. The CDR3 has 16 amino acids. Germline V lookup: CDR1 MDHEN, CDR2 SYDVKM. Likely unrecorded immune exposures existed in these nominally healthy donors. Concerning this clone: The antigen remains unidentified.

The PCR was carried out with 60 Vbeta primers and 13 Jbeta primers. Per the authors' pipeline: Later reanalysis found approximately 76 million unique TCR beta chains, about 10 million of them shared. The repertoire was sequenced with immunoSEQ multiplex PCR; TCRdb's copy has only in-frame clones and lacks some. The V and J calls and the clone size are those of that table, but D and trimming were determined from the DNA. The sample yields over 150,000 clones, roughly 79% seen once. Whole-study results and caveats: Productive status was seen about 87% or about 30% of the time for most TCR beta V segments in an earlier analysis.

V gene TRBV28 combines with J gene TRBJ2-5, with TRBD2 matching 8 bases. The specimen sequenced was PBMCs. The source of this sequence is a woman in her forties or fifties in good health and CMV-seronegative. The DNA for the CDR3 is TGTGCCAGCAGCCGGCCGGTCGGGGGGGTGCTGGAGACCCAGTACTTC. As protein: CASSRPVGGVLETQYF.